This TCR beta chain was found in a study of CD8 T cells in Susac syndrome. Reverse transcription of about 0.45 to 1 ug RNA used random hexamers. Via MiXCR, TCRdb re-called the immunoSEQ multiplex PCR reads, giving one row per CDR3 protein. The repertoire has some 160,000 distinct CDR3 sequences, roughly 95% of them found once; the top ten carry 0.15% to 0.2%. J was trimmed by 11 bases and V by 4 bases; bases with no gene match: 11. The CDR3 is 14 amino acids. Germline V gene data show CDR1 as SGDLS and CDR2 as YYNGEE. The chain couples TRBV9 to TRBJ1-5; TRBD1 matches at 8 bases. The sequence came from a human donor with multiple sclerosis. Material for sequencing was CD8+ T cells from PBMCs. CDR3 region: CASSLYQAGGAQHF. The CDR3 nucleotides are TGTGCCAGCAGCCTATACCAGGCAGGGGGCGCCCAGCATTTT. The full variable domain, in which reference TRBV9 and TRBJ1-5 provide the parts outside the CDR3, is DSGVTQTPKHLITATGQRVTLRCSPRSGDLSVYWYQQSLDQGLQFLIQYYNGEERAKGNILERFSAQQFPDLHSELNLSSLELGDSALYFCASSLYQAGGAQHFGDGTRLSIL.